This T cell receptor beta chain was sequenced in a study of T cell changes during pregnancy in multiple sclerosis. The table came from immunoSEQ multiplex PCR; TCRdb's copy has only in-frame clones and leaves some out. The top ten hold approximately 0.25% of the sample, which has approximately 52,000 clones, approximately 92% seen once. Germline V lookup: CDR1 MNHEY, CDR2 SMNVEV (reference sequence). The V segment lost 8 bases and the J segment 5 bases; nucleotides outside the gene matches: 11. CDR3 length: 14 amino acids. The rearrangement joins TRBV27 to TRBJ2-5; TRBD2 agrees at 7 bases. The sequencing here drew on CD4+ T cells from peripheral blood mononuclear cells, taken in the third trimester of pregnancy. This sequence originates from a female donor with multiple sclerosis, enrolled in a pregnancy study. As DNA, the CDR3 is TGTGCCAGCGGAAAACGACTAGCCGGGGAGACCCAGTACTTC. This gives the protein CASGKRLAGETQYF.